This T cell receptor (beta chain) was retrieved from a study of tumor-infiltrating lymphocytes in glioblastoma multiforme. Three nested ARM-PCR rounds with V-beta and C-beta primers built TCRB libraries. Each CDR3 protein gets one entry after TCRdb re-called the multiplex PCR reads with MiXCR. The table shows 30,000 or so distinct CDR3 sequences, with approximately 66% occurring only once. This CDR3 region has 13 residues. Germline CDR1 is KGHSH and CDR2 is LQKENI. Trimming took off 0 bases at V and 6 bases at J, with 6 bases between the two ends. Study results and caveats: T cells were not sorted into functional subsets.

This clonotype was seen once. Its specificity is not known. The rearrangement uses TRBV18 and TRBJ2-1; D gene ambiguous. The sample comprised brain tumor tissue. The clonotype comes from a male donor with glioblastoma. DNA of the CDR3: TGTGCCAGCTCACCACCGGTGGGCAATGAGCAGTTCTTC. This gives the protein CASSPPVGNEQFF.